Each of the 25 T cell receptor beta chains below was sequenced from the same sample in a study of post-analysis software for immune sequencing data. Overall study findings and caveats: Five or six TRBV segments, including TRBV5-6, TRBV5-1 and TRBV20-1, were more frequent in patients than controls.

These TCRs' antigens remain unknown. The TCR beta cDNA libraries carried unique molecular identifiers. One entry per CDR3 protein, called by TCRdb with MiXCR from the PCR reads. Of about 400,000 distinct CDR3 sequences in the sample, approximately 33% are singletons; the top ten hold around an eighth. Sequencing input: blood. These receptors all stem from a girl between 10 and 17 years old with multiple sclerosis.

The CDR3 sequence: CASSSRSGTGAAYEQYF. In DNA, the CDR3 is TGTGCCAGCAGCTCACGATCAGGGACAGGGGCGGCCTACGAGCAGTACTTC. This chain joins TRBV7-2 and TRBJ2-7, with TRBD1 matching 10 bases. The germline gives CDR1 SGHTA, CDR2 FQGNSA. V dropped 4 bases and J dropped 2; count of bases not matched to a gene: 11. CDR3 length equals 17 residues.

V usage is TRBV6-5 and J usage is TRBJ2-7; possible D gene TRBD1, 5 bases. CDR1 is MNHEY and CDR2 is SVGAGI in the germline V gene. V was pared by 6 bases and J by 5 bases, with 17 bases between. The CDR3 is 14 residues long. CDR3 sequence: CASSPTPGPNEQYF. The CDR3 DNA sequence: TGTGCCAGCAGCCCCACTCCAGGGCCCAACGAGCAGTACTTC.

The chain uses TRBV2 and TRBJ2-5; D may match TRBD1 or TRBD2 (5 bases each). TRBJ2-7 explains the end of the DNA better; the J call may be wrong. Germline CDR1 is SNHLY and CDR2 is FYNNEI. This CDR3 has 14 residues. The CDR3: CASSEAGESYEQYF. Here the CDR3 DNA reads TGTGCCAGCAGTGAAGCGGGGGAGTCCTACGAGCAGTACTTC.

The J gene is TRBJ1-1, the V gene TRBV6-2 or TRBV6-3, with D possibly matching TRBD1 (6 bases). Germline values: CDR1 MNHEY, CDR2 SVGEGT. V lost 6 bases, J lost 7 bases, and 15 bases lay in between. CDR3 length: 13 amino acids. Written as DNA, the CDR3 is TGTGCCAGCAGCCGATTTAGGACAGATGAAGCTTTCTTT. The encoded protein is CASSRFRTDEAFF.

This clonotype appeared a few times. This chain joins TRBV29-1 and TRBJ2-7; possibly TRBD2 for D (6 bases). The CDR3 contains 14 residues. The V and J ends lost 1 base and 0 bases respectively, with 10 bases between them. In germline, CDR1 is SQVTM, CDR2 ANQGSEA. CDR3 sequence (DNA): TGCAGCGTTGAAGGCGGGGTAAACTCCTACGAGCAGTACTTC. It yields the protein CSVEGGVNSYEQYF.

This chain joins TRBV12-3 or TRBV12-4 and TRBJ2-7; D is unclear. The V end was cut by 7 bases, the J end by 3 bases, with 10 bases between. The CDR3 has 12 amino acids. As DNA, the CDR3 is TGTGCCAGCACCAGACACGGCTACGAGCAGTACTTC. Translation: CASTRHGYEQYF.

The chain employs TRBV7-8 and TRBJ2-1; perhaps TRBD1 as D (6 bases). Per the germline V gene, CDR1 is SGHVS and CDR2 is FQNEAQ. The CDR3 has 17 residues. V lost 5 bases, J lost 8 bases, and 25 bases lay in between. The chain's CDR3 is CASSPGDIRSRLDEQFF. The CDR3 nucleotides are TGTGCCAGCAGCCCTGGGGACATTCGAAGTCGTCTGGATGAGCAGTTCTTC.

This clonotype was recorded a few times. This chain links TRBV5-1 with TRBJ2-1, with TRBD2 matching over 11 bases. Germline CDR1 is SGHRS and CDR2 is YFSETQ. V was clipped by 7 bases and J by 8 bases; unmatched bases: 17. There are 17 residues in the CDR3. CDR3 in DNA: TGCGCCAGCTATAACCCCCAACTAGCGGGGGTCTTGGATGAGCAGTTCTTC. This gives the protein CASYNPQLAGVLDEQFF.

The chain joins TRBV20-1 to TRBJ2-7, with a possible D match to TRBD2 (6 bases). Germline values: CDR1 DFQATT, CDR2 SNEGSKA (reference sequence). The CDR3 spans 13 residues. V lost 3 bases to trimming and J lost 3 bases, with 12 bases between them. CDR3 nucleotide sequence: TGCAGTGCTAGCTGGACGGAGGGCTACGAGCAGTACTTC. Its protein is CSASWTEGYEQYF.

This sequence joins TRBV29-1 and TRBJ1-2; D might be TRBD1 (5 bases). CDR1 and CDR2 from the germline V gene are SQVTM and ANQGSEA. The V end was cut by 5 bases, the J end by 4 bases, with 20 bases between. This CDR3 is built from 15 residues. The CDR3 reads CSVLAQGRSCYGYTF. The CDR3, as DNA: TGCAGCGTTCTGGCTCAGGGAAGAAGTTGCTATGGCTACACCTTC.

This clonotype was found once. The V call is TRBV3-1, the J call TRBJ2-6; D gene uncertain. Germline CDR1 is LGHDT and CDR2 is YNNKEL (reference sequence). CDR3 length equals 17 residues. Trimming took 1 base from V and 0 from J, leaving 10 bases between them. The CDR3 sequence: CASSQAPSASGANVLTF. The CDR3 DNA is TGTGCCAGCAGCCAAGCCCCCTCCGCCTCTGGGGCCAACGTCCTGACTTTC.

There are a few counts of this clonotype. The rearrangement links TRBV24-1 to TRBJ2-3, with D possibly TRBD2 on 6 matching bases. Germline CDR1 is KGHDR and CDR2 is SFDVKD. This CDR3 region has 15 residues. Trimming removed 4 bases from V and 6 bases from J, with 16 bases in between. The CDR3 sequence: CATSDPKRATDTQYF. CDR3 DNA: TGTGCCACCAGTGACCCCAAGCGGGCGACGGATACGCAGTATTTT.

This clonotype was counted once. DNA of the CDR3: TGCGCCAGCAGCTTGGAGGGACAGGGGACCAACTATGGCTACACCTTC. Protein product: CASSLEGQGTNYGYTF. The V and J genes are TRBV5-1 and TRBJ1-2; 10 bases map to TRBD1. This CDR3 is 16 amino acids long. From germline, CDR1 is SGHRS and CDR2 YFSETQ. V trimming: 0 bases; J trimming: 2 bases; junction bases outside the gene matches: 4. Full variable domain (outside the CDR3, taken from reference TRBV5-1 and TRBJ1-2): KAGVTQTPRYLIKTRGQQVTLSCSPISGHRSVSWYQQTPGQGLQFLFEYFSETQRNKGNFPGRFSGRQFSNSRSEMNVSTLELGDSALYLCASSLEGQGTNYGYTFGSGTRLTVV.

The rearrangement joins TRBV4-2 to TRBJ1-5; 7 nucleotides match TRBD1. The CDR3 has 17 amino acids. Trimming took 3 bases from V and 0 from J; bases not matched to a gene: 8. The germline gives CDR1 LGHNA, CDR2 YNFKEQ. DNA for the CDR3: TGTGCCAGCAGCCAGGATGGGACAGCTTATAGCAATCAGCCCCAGCATTTT. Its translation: CASSQDGTAYSNQPQHF.

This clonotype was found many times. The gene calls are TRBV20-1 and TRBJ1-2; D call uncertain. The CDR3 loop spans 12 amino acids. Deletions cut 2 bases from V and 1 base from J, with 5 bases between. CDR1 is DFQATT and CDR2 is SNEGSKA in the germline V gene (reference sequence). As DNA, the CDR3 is TGCAGTGCTAGACCTAATAACTATGGCTACACCTTC. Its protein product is CSARPNNYGYTF.

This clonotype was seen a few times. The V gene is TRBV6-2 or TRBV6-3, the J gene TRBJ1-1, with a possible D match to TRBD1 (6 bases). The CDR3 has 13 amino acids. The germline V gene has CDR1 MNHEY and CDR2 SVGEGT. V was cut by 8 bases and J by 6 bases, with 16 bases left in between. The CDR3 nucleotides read TGTGCCAGCCACCGGGGGGGCAGGGCTGAAGCTTTCTTT. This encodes CASHRGGRAEAFF.

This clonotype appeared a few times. DNA of the CDR3: TGTGCCAGCAGCCCTCTGTATGGGGCACCCTACGAGCAGTACTTC. Translated, it gives CASSPLYGAPYEQYF. The chain links TRBV7-2 to TRBJ2-7, with TRBD1 as a possible D gene (5 bases). The CDR3 length is 15 residues. The germline V and J ends were trimmed by 5 bases and 2 bases, with 16 bases remaining between them. The germline CDR1 and CDR2 sequences are SGHTA and FQGNSA.

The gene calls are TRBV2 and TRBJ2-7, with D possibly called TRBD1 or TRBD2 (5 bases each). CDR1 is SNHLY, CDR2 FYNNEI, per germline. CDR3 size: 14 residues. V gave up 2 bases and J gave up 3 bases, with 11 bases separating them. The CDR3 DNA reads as TGTGCCAGCAGTGAACCCTTTGGGGGCTACGAGCAGTACTTC. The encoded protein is CASSEPFGGYEQYF.

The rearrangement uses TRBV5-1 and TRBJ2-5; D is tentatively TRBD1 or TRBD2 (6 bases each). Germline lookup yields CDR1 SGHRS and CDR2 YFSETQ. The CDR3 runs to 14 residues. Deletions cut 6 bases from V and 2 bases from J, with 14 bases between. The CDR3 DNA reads TGCGCCAGCACCGGGGGCGGACCTCAAGAGACCCAGTACTTC. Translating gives CASTGGGPQETQYF.

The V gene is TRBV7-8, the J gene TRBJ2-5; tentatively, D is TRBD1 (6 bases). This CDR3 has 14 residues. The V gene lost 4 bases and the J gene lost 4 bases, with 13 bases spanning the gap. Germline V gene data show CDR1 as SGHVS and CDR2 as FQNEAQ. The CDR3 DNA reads TGTGCCAGCAGCTCTATTACAGGGTTAGAGACCCAGTACTTC. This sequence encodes CASSSITGLETQYF.

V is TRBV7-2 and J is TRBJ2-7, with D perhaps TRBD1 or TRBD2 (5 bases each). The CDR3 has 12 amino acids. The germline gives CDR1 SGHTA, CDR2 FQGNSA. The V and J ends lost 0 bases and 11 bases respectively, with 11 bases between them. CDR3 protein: CASSLALGTKYF. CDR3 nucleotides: TGTGCCAGCAGCTTAGCGTTAGGGACGAAGTACTTC.

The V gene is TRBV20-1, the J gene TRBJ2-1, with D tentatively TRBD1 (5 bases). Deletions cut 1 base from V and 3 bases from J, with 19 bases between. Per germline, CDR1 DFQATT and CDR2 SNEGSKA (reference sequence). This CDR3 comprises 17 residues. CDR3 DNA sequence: TGCAGTGCTAGAGGAATCAGGGTGGGAACTTACTACAATGAGCAGTTCTTC. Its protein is CSARGIRVGTYYNEQFF.

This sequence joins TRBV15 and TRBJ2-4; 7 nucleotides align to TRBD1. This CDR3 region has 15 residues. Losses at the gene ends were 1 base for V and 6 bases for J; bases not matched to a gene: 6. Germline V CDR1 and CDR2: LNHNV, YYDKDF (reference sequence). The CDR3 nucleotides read TGTGCCACCAGCAGAGCGACAGGGTTCGGAAACATTCAGTACTTC. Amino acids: CATSRATGFGNIQYF.

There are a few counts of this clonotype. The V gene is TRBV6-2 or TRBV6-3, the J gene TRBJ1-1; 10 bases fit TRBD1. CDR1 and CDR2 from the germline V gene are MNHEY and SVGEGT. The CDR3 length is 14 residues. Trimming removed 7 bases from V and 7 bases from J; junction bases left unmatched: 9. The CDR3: CASTARQGAFEAFF. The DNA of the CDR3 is TGTGCCAGCACGGCTCGACAGGGGGCTTTTGAAGCTTTCTTT.

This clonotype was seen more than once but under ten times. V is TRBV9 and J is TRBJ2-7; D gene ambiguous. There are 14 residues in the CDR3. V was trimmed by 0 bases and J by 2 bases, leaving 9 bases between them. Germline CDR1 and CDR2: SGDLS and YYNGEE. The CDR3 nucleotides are TGTGCCAGCAGCGTAGCTTGGAATACCTACGAGCAGTACTTC. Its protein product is CASSVAWNTYEQYF.